Given below is one T cell receptor (beta chain) in context. Its antigen is currently unknown. The data derive from a study of cytomegalovirus exposure and HLA in healthy donors. Overall study context: Among the 398 donors who were genotyped, about 79% fell in the genetic ancestry cluster that is associated with self-reported Caucasian donors. Whole-study results and caveats: CMV serostatus was the sole immune exposure data available. TCR beta V- and J-gene trimming, according to a later analysis, was linked to a missense DCLRE1C variant.

Germline CDR1 reads SGDLS; CDR2 reads YYNGEE. The trim removed 0 bases at V and 8 bases at J, leaving 8 bases unmatched. This CDR3 contains 15 residues. Primers: 60 Vbeta forward and 13 Jbeta reverse. Only in-frame clones appear in the TCRdb table, and some are missing; sequencing was by immunoSEQ multiplex PCR. The listing contains some 130,000 clones. The clonotype originates from a young man in good health and CMV-seronegative. The gene calls are TRBV9 and TRBJ1-3, with TRBD1 matching over 7 bases. What was sequenced was PBMCs. This chain's CDR3 is CASSVEEGARDTIYF. The CDR3 DNA is TGTGCCAGCAGCGTAGAGGAGGGGGCGCGTGACACCATATATTTT.